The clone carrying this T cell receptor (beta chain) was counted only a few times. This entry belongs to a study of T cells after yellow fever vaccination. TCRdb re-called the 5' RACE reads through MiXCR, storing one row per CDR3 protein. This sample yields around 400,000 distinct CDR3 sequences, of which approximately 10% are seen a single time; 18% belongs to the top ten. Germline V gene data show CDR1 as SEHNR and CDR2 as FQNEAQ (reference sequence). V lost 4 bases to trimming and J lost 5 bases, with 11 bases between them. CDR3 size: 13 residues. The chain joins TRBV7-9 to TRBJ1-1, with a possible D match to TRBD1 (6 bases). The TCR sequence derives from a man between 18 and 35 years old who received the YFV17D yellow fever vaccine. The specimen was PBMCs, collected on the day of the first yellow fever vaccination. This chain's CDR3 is CASSSPGATEAFF. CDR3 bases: TGTGCCAGCAGCTCACCGGGGGCGACTGAAGCTTTCTTT.